Below, 7 T cell receptor beta chains from the same sample are listed, as sequenced in a study of T cell repertoires in cytomegalovirus infection. One entry per CDR3 protein results from TCRdb running MiXCR on the reads. Seen here are hundreds of thousands of distinct CDR3 sequences, about a third observed once, and the top ten hold roughly an eighth. Material for sequencing was PBMCs. Source of these receptors: a human donor in good health (CMV status not recorded). Some clones in this sample may be carry-over from other donors' samples.

A few counts support this clonotype. The chain links TRBV20-1 to TRBJ1-4; maybe TRBD1 (5 bases). Trimming left V 5 bases short and J 3 bases short, with 19 bases between. CDR1 is DFQATT and CDR2 is SNEGSKA in the germline V gene (reference sequence). The CDR3 spans 16 residues. The CDR3 is CSASKNLRGPNEKLFF. The CDR3, as DNA: TGCAGTGCTTCAAAAAACCTCCGGGGCCCTAATGAAAAACTGTTTTTT.

Concerning this clonotype itself: A much larger clone lies a single base off, so this may be a read error. Likely a read error: the CDR3 ends without its conserved phenylalanine or tryptophan. J is TRBJ2-3 and V is TRBV7-3; a weak D match, TRBD2 (5 bases). CDR3 size: 14 residues. The V and J ends lost 2 bases and 4 bases respectively, with 10 bases between them. Per germline, CDR1 SGHTA and CDR2 FQGTGA. The CDR3 is CASSLGLGADTQYL. The CDR3, as DNA: TGTGCCAGCAGCTTAGGCCTGGGAGCAGATACGCAGTATTTG.

There are many counts of this clonotype. The V call is TRBV6-5, the J call TRBJ2-1, with 7 bases matching TRBD1. Germline CDR1 MNHEY, CDR2 SVGAGI. The J segment lost 2 bases and the V segment lost 0 bases, leaving 7 bases of the junction unmatched. The CDR3 has 17 residues. CDR3 sequence: CASSYSRSTGTYNEQFF. The CDR3 nucleotides read TGTGCCAGCAGTTACTCCCGATCGACAGGGACCTACAATGAGCAGTTCTTC.

The V gene is TRBV4-1, the J gene TRBJ1-2, with TRBD1 matching over 8 bases. CDR1 MGHRA and CDR2 YSYEKL come from the germline V gene. The CDR3 has 15 amino acids. The V gene end was trimmed by 5 bases and the J gene end by 5 bases; junction bases not matched to a gene: 10. CDR3 bases: TGCGCCAGCAGCGCTCCCGGACAGGGTAAATATGGCTACACCTTC. This translates into CASSAPGQGKYGYTF.

The chain employs TRBV7-2 and TRBJ2-3; D is uncertain. Trimming removed 5 bases from V and 5 bases from J, with 11 bases in between. This CDR3 comprises 13 residues. From germline, CDR1 is SGHTA and CDR2 FQGNSA. The CDR3 DNA sequence: TGTGCCAGCAGCCTCACGGCAGGAGATACGCAGTATTTT. It codes for CASSLTAGDTQYF.

This chain joins TRBV12-3 or TRBV12-4 and TRBJ1-1, with TRBD1 matching 7 bases. The CDR3 covers 15 residues. The trim removed 3 bases at V and 5 bases at J, leaving 9 bases unmatched. DNA for the CDR3: TGTGCCAGCAGTTTCCGACAGGGTCTAGGGACTGAAGCTTTCTTT. Encoded protein: CASSFRQGLGTEAFF.

This clonotype was detected only a few times. The chain employs TRBV4-1 and TRBJ2-7; 9 positions agree with TRBD1. The V gene's germline CDR1 is MGHRA and CDR2 YSYEKL. V lost 0 bases and J lost 6; bases outside the gene matches: 12. This CDR3 region has 17 residues. CDR3 protein: CASSQDPRATGGREQYF. The CDR3 DNA reads as TGCGCCAGCAGCCAAGATCCCCGCGCGACAGGGGGACGCGAGCAGTACTTC.